This T cell receptor (beta chain) was retrieved from a study of radiotherapy plus CTLA-4 blockade in lung cancer. TCRdb keeps only in-frame clones here, not all; method: immunoSEQ multiplex PCR. The data show tens of thousands of clones, 60% to 75% seen once. The V segment lost 5 bases and the J segment 0 bases; nucleotides outside the gene matches: 6. Germline V gene lookup returns CDR1 MNHEY and CDR2 SMNVEV (reference sequence). This CDR3 is 15 amino acids long. The sequenced sample was peripheral blood, obtained from a patient treated with radiotherapy plus ipilimumab. This chain uses TRBV27 with TRBJ1-2; 7 bases match TRBD1. The receptor was derived from a human donor with non-small cell lung cancer whose response to radiotherapy plus ipilimumab could not be evaluated. CDR3 region: CASSPDRASNYGYTF. Written as DNA, the CDR3 is TGTGCCAGCAGTCCCGACAGGGCTTCTAACTATGGCTACACCTTC.